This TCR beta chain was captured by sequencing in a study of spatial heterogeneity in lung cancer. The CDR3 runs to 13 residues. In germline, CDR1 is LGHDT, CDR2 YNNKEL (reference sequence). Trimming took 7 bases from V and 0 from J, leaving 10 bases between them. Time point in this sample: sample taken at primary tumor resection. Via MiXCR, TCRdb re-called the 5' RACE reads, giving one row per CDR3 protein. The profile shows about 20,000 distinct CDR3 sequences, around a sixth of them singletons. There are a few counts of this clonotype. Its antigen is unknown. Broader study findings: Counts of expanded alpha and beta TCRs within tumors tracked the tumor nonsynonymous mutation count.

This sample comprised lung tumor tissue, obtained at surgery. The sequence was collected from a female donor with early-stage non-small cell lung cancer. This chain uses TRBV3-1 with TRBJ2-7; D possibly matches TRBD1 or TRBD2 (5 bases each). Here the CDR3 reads CASIRGGSYEQYF. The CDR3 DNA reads TGTGCCAGCATCCGGGGCGGCTCCTACGAGCAGTACTTC.